This T cell receptor beta chain was observed in a study of CD8 T cells in Susac syndrome. Study-wide results and limits: Individuals included in the TCR sequencing and HLA analysis were acknowledged by the study to be relatively few in number.

Negative isolation yielded CD4+ and CD8+ T cells, and FACS enriched TEMRA cells. RNA in amounts of about 0.5 to 1 ug was reverse transcribed with random hexamers. Amplification of TCR beta CDR3 used immunoSEQ multiplex PCR across 54 Vbeta and 13 Jbeta. TCRdb analysed the immunoSEQ multiplex PCR reads with MiXCR anew, one entry per CDR3 protein. The data hold roughly 170,000 distinct CDR3 sequences, with 93% observed a single time. The CDR3 loop spans 13 amino acids. The germline CDR1 and CDR2 sequences are SQVTM and ANQGSEA. Trimming stripped 6 bases from V and 0 bases from J, with 6 bases between. This clonotype was seen a single time. The antigen is not known.

The source material was CD4+ T cells from PBMCs. The chain links TRBV29-1 to TRBJ2-6, with D hard to call. The source of this sequence is a human donor with multiple sclerosis. The CDR3 nucleotides are TGCAGCGTACAGTTCTCTGGGGCCAACGTCCTGACTTTC. Protein product: CSVQFSGANVLTF.